Presented here are 16 T cell receptor beta chains from one specimen sequenced in a study of tumor-infiltrating lymphocytes in oesophageal squamous cell carcinoma (dated by TCRdb to between 2015 and 2016). The method was PCR. Sequencing relied on an Illumina HiSeq 2000. TCRdb reanalyzed the raw reads on its own, using fastp at Q25 for trimming and MiXCR for clone calling, and kept in-frame beta chains. Each entry is one CDR3 protein sequence, shown with its most common DNA and genes. This sample lists roughly 20,000 distinct CDR3 sequences; around 38% were detected once. The biggest ten clones account for 6.5% to 8.5% of the sample. Input material: blood. These receptors were obtained from a male donor with esophageal squamous cell carcinoma.

The chain is built from TRBV7-3 and TRBJ2-5; D gene uncertain. The V gene's germline CDR1 is SGHTA and CDR2 FQGTGA. V was cut by 3 bases and J by 2 bases, with 7 bases left in between. The CDR3 runs 13 residues. The CDR3 DNA is TGTGCCAGCAGCTTGATTAGTCAAGAGACCCAGTACTTC. Its translation is CASSLISQETQYF.

This clonotype showed up many times. A clone one base away is much larger, so this may be a read error. The V call is TRBV6-1, the J call TRBJ2-7; 10 nucleotides line up with TRBD1. The DNA end favors TRBJ2-1, so the J call may be wrong. Germline V gene sequence: CDR1 MNHNS, CDR2 SASEGT. CDR3 length: 14 residues. Here the CDR3 reads CASSSGTGVAEQFF. In DNA form, the CDR3 reads TGTGCCAGCAGTTCCGGGACAGGGGTGGCCGAGCAGTTCTTC.

In this sample, this clonotype turned up many times. The chain recombines TRBV10-3 with TRBJ1-1; TRBD1 matches 7 bases. The germline V gene encodes CDR1 ENHRY and CDR2 SYGVKD. The CDR3 is 13 residues long. V gave up 7 bases and J gave up 2 bases; unmatched junction bases: 4. CDR3 coding DNA: TGTGCCATCACTACAGGGGAAAACACTGAAGCTTTCTTT. This codes for CAITTGENTEAFF.

This clonotype was observed many times. The chain employs TRBV18 and TRBJ2-3; maybe TRBD2 (6 bases). Germline V gene data show CDR1 as KGHSH and CDR2 as LQKENI. The CDR3 runs to 17 residues. V lost 4 bases and J lost 0, with 17 bases in between. The chain's CDR3 is CASSRGTPTYSTDTQYF. In DNA form, the CDR3 reads TGTGCCAGCTCACGCGGGACTCCAACCTACAGCACAGATACGCAGTATTTT. The complete variable domain, with remaining parts taken from reference TRBV18 and TRBJ2-3, reads NAGVMQNPRHLVRRRGQEARLRCSPMKGHSHVYWYRQLPEEGLKFMVYLQKENIIDESGMPKERFSAEFPKEGPSILRIQQVVRGDSAAYFCASSRGTPTYSTDTQYFGPGTRLTVL.

For this clonotype: The missing conserved phenylalanine or tryptophan at the end of this CDR3 makes a read error likely. No DNA is shown, since the ends of the CDR3 on it are uncertain; the CDR3 is the one TCRdb lists. The chain combines TRBV7-6 with TRBJ2-5; TRBD2 is the table's D call and was not checked against the DNA. From germline, CDR1 is SGHVS and CDR2 FNYEAQ. Termini included, the CDR3 measures 20 amino acids. The CDR3 sequence: CASSVGLRSDLWPYEQYFGS.

The chain carries TRBV29-1 and TRBJ1-4; D gene unclear. Per germline, CDR1 SQVTM and CDR2 ANQGSEA. This CDR3 region has 12 residues. The V end lost 4 bases, the J end lost 3 bases, and 6 bases lay between the germline ends. The CDR3 region has the DNA TGCAGCGTTGCTAGCCCTAATGAAAAACTGTTTTTT. Translated: CSVASPNEKLFF.

This clonotype was picked up many times. This sequence may be a read error, since a much larger clone differs from it by one base. CDR3 sequence (DNA): TGTGCCAGCAGTGATCAAGCGGGTCGCAATGAGCAGTACTTC. The encoded protein is CASSDQAGRNEQYF. The chain employs TRBV6-1 and TRBJ2-7, with a tentative D call TRBD2 (6 bases). The CDR3 extends over 14 amino acids. V was shortened by 3 bases and J by 7 bases, with 16 bases between the two germline ends. Per the germline V gene, CDR1 is MNHNS and CDR2 is SASEGT.

The chain is built from TRBV12-3 or TRBV12-4 and TRBJ2-1; 10 bases line up with TRBD2. Unmatched junction bases numbered 5, after V lost 6 bases and J lost 12 bases. The CDR3 has 12 amino acids. Written as DNA, the CDR3 is TGTGCCAGCAGGGGGCTAGCGGGGGCGCAGTTCTTC. Amino acid sequence: CASRGLAGAQFF.

Turning to this clonotype: A read error may explain this, as a much larger clone is one base away. V and J are TRBV6-4 and TRBJ2-3; possible D gene TRBD2, 6 bases. Trimming removed 0 bases at V and 10 bases at J, with 11 bases between. Germline V gene sequence: CDR1 MRHNA, CDR2 SNTAGT. The CDR3 consists of 13 residues. This CDR3 reads CASSDSEGSAQYF. The CDR3 DNA reads as TGTGCCAGCAGTGACTCGGAGGGTTCCGCGCAGTATTTT.

This clonotype was found once. This chain links TRBV28 with TRBJ2-1; tentatively, D is TRBD2 (6 bases). The CDR3 has 13 residues. Per the germline V gene, CDR1 is MDHEN and CDR2 is SYDVKM. Trimming removed 3 bases from V and 6 bases from J, with 9 bases in between. The CDR3 region has the DNA TGTGCCAGCAGTTTGGGGGGTCCCAATGAGCAGTTCTTC. Translating gives CASSLGGPNEQFF.

This clonotype was detected only once. The chain couples TRBV7-8 to TRBJ1-6; no clear D gene. In germline, CDR1 is SGHVS, CDR2 FQNEAQ. The germline V and J ends were trimmed by 3 bases and 8 bases, with 14 bases remaining between them. The CDR3 has 15 residues. The CDR3: CASSFRTLDDSPLHF. The DNA for the CDR3 is TGTGCCAGCAGCTTCAGGACCCTTGATGATTCACCCCTCCACTTT.

Turning to this clonotype: This CDR3 fails to terminate in the conserved phenylalanine or tryptophan, so it likely reflects a read error. The limits of the CDR3 on the DNA are not certain, so only TCRdb's listed CDR3 is given. This chain joins TRBV28 and TRBJ2-3; whether TRBD1, the table's D call, matches the DNA was not checked. Germline CDR1 reads MDHEN; CDR2 reads SYDVKM. Including both end residues, the CDR3 is 15 amino acids long. This chain's CDR3 is CASRLQGGNGYTFGS.

The CDR3 coding sequence is TGTGCCAGCAGCCAAGGGCCCAAAGCTTCCTACGAGCAGTACTTC. Its protein is CASSQGPKASYEQYF. V gene TRBV3-1 combines with J gene TRBJ2-7, with D unclear. CDR1 and CDR2 (germline): LGHDT, YNNKEL (reference sequence). V was pared by 1 base and J by 1 base, with 11 bases between. This CDR3 region has 15 residues.

There are many counts of this clonotype. The CDR3 DNA is TGTGCCACCAGGTTCGGACAGGAAGCCTACGAGCAGTACTTC. This encodes CATRFGQEAYEQYF. The chain employs TRBV6-1 and TRBJ2-7, with 7 nucleotides matching TRBD1. V trimming: 10 bases; J trimming: 2 bases; junction bases outside the gene matches: 11. The CDR3 length is 14 residues. CDR1 is MNHNS, CDR2 SASEGT, per germline.

There are a few counts of this clonotype. The chain's CDR3 is CASSTLSSYNEQYF. The CDR3 DNA reads TGTGCCAGCAGCACCCTGAGCTCCTACAATGAGCAGTACTTC. The chain recombines TRBV28 with TRBJ2-1, with D unclear. The closer fit of TRBJ2-7 to the DNA end suggests the J call may be wrong. Germline lookup yields CDR1 MDHEN and CDR2 SYDVKM. The CDR3 extends over 14 amino acids.

This clonotype was seen a handful of times. The chain is built from TRBV7-4 and TRBJ2-6; no clear D. The end of the DNA is better explained by TRBJ1-2, so the J call may be wrong. Germline V gene lookup returns CDR1 SGHVT and CDR2 SQSDAQ. The CDR3 runs 13 residues. In nucleotides, the CDR3 is TGTGCCAGCAGCCCGGACGTTAACTATGGCTACACCTTC. Protein product: CASSPDVNYGYTF.